The table lists the clone carrying this TCR beta chain with a few counts. The antigen remains undetermined. Sequenced by immunoSEQ multiplex PCR; TCRdb stores in-frame clones only, minus some. The profile shows hundreds of thousands of clones, more than 80% of them singletons. The data are from a study of Ad26.COV2.S vaccination and SARS-CoV-2 variants. Background on the study: Donor allocation was to the COV1001 Ad26.COV2.S trial arm. Once, or twice with 56 days between doses, Ad26.COV2.S was given intramuscularly. Study-level findings and limits: Researchers cautioned that TCR breadth and depth analyses may have underestimated total T cell responses. Following vaccination, spike-specific CD8+ and CD4+ T cell responses reportedly exhibited substantial breadth.

Treatment of the sample: some 19 received Ad26.COV2.S at low or high dose, single or two shots; 5 received placebo; per-sample allocation not given. Each sample was drawn 63 days after the first injection (of vaccine or placebo). Germline-derived CDR1 and CDR2 are KGHSY and FQNENV. V was clipped by 4 bases and J by 1 base, with 4 bases between them. The CDR3 sequence is 12 residues long. The clonotype comes from a person between 18 and 60 years old who received the Ad26.COV2.S COVID-19 vaccine or a placebo. Sequencing used peripheral blood, obtained in a trial of Ad26.COV2.S vaccine versus placebo. This sequence joins TRBV16 and TRBJ1-2; D is ambiguous. CDR3 nucleotides: TGTGCCAGCAGCCGCGGTAACTATGGCTACACCTTC. Protein: CASSRGNYGYTF.